A selection of T cell receptor beta chains follows, all from one sample in a study of blood T cell repertoires in COVID-19. Clones were read by immunoSEQ multiplex PCR, and TCRdb kept only the in-frame ones, dropping some. The table shows under 400,000 clones, with roughly 90% occurring only once. The sequenced material came from PBMCs or T cells enriched from blood (not recorded which). The receptors come from a woman aged 30 to 39 who had been exposed to COVID-19. CDR3s include the opening cysteine and the closing phenylalanine or tryptophan. D genes are given only for firm matches. Rows give clone size only sometimes, using once, few, many, or a class for an expanded clone.

D gene: TRBD1; J gene: TRBJ1-1; clone size: few; V gene: TRBV3-1/TRBV3-2; CDR3 protein: CASSQGGQGVVAFF; CDR3 DNA: TGTGCCAGCAGCCAAGGGGGACAGGGGGTAGTAGCTTTCTTT
D gene: .; J gene: TRBJ2-1; clone size: .; V gene: TRBV5-1; CDR3 protein: CASSSGVPVANNEQFF; CDR3 DNA: TGCGCCAGCAGCTCCGGAGTTCCCGTTGCGAACAATGAGCAGTTCTTC
D gene: .; J gene: TRBJ1-1; clone size: .; V gene: TRBV27; CDR3 protein: CASSLQRGPGVAFF; CDR3 DNA: TGTGCCAGCAGTTTGCAGAGAGGCCCGGGGGTAGCTTTCTTT
D gene: TRBD1; J gene: TRBJ1-6; clone size: .; V gene: TRBV27; CDR3 protein: CASSFQGARDSPLHF; CDR3 DNA: TGTGCCAGCAGTTTCCAGGGGGCGCGTGATTCACCCCTCCACTTT
D gene: TRBD1; J gene: TRBJ1-1; clone size: few; V gene: TRBV27; CDR3 protein: CASSRDRGSLATEAFF; CDR3 DNA: TGTGCCAGCAGTAGGGACAGGGGAAGTTTGGCCACTGAAGCTTTCTTT
D gene: .; J gene: TRBJ2-1; clone size: .; V gene: TRBV7-2; CDR3 protein: CLGGPRNNEQFF; CDR3 DNA: TGTTTAGGAGGGCCAAGAAATAATGAGCAGTTCTTC
D gene: .; J gene: TRBJ1-1; clone size: once; V gene: TRBV18; CDR3 protein: CASSPLGGEAFF; CDR3 DNA: TGTGCCAGCTCCCCTTTAGGGGGTGAAGCTTTCTTT
D gene: .; J gene: TRBJ2-4; clone size: .; V gene: TRBV18; CDR3 protein: CASSPSSVAKNIQYF; CDR3 DNA: TGTGCCAGCTCACCATCCAGTGTAGCCAAAAACATTCAGTACTTC
D gene: TRBD2; J gene: TRBJ2-6; clone size: .; V gene: TRBV29-1; CDR3 protein: CSDPWGGFSGANVLTF; CDR3 DNA: TGCAGCGACCCTTGGGGAGGGTTTTCTGGGGCCAACGTCCTGACTTTC
D gene: TRBD2; J gene: TRBJ2-7; clone size: .; V gene: TRBV5-1; CDR3 protein: CASSPLLLAGGNEQYF; CDR3 DNA: TGCGCCAGCAGCCCACTCTTACTAGCGGGAGGGAACGAGCAGTACTTC
D gene: TRBD2; J gene: TRBJ2-5; clone size: .; V gene: TRBV3-1/TRBV3-2; CDR3 protein: CASSQVRASGRAETQYF; CDR3 DNA: TGTGCCAGCAGCCAAGTCCGGGCTAGCGGGAGGGCAGAGACCCAGTACTTC
D gene: TRBD1; J gene: TRBJ1-1; clone size: .; V gene: TRBV6-5; CDR3 protein: CASSYQGDTEAFF; CDR3 DNA: TGTGCCAGCAGTTACCAGGGGGACACTGAAGCTTTCTTT
D gene: TRBD1; J gene: TRBJ1-5; clone size: .; V gene: TRBV7-9; CDR3 protein: CASSLAGGGQPQHF; CDR3 DNA: TGTGCCAGCAGCTTAGCAGGGGGCGGTCAGCCCCAGCATTTT
D gene: TRBD1; J gene: TRBJ1-4; clone size: .; V gene: TRBV11-2; CDR3 protein: CASSLGHRDRVNEKLFF; CDR3 DNA: TGTGCCAGCAGCTTAGGGCACCGGGACAGGGTTAATGAAAAACTGTTTTTT
D gene: TRBD2; J gene: TRBJ2-1; clone size: .; V gene: TRBV28; CDR3 protein: CASRPGTSGSAHEQFF; CDR3 DNA: TGTGCCAGCAGACCCGGGACTAGCGGGAGTGCTCATGAGCAGTTCTTC
D gene: TRBD2; J gene: TRBJ2-2; clone size: .; V gene: TRBV11-3; CDR3 protein: CASSPRTSHGELFF; CDR3 DNA: TGTGCCAGCAGCCCCCGGACTAGCCACGGGGAGCTGTTTTTT
D gene: .; J gene: TRBJ2-5; clone size: .; V gene: TRBV28; CDR3 protein: CASSPGSQPGTQYF; CDR3 DNA: TGTGCCAGCAGTCCGGGGTCACAACCGGGGACCCAGTACTTC
D gene: .; J gene: TRBJ2-2; clone size: .; V gene: TRBV28; CDR3 protein: CASSLNTGELFF; CDR3 DNA: TGTGCCAGCAGCCTCAACACCGGGGAGCTGTTTTTT
D gene: TRBD1; J gene: TRBJ2-2; clone size: .; V gene: TRBV27; CDR3 protein: CASTDRGPHTGELFF; CDR3 DNA: TGTGCCAGCACCGACAGGGGGCCTCACACCGGGGAGCTGTTTTTT
D gene: TRBD1; J gene: TRBJ1-6; clone size: .; V gene: TRBV10-3; CDR3 protein: CARRDREESPLHF; CDR3 DNA: TGTGCCAGAAGGGACAGGGAGGAATCACCCCTCCACTTT
D gene: TRBD1; J gene: TRBJ1-2; clone size: few; V gene: TRBV27; CDR3 protein: CASSTTGGGYTF; CDR3 DNA: TGTGCCAGCAGTACTACAGGGGGAGGCTACACCTTC
D gene: .; J gene: TRBJ1-2; clone size: few; V gene: TRBV12-3/TRBV12-4; CDR3 protein: CASSPGGYGYTF; CDR3 DNA: TGTGCCAGCAGTCCCGGGGGCTATGGCTACACCTTC
D gene: TRBD2; J gene: TRBJ2-7; clone size: .; V gene: TRBV9; CDR3 protein: CASSAGASGSYEQYF; CDR3 DNA: TGTGCCAGCAGCGCCGGGGCTAGCGGGAGTTACGAGCAGTACTTC
D gene: .; J gene: TRBJ1-1; clone size: .; V gene: TRBV30; CDR3 protein: CAWSVPSPGIPEAFF; CDR3 DNA: TGTGCCTGGAGTGTACCCTCCCCAGGGATCCCTGAAGCTTTCTTT
D gene: .; J gene: TRBJ1-2; clone size: .; V gene: TRBV24-1; CDR3 protein: CAAGPSGNYGYTF; CDR3 DNA: TGTGCGGCTGGTCCCTCGGGTAACTATGGCTACACCTTC
D gene: TRBD1; J gene: TRBJ1-4; clone size: once; V gene: TRBV15; CDR3 protein: CATLPGQGTAATNEKLFF; CDR3 DNA: TGTGCCACCCTACCAGGACAGGGGACCGCTGCAACTAATGAAAAACTGTTTTTT
D gene: .; J gene: TRBJ2-7; clone size: .; V gene: TRBV29-1; CDR3 protein: CSVSQRSEQYF; CDR3 DNA: TGCAGCGTTTCCCAGCGGAGCGAGCAGTACTTC
D gene: .; J gene: TRBJ1-4; clone size: once; V gene: TRBV27; CDR3 protein: CASSSIVNRAWNEKLFF; CDR3 DNA: TGTGCCAGCAGTTCTATCGTGAACAGGGCCTGGAATGAAAAACTGTTTTTT
D gene: TRBD2; J gene: TRBJ2-7; clone size: .; V gene: TRBV11-3; CDR3 protein: CASSRNLGARIAGDQYEQYF; CDR3 DNA: TGTGCCAGCAGTCGTAACCTGGGGGCCCGGATAGCGGGAGACCAATACGAGCAGTACTTC
D gene: .; J gene: TRBJ1-5; clone size: .; V gene: TRBV10-3; CDR3 protein: CAISETGSNQPQHF; CDR3 DNA: TGTGCCATCAGTGAGACAGGGAGTAATCAGCCCCAGCATTTT
D gene: TRBD2; J gene: TRBJ2-7; clone size: once; V gene: TRBV19; CDR3 protein: CASSSKGLAMIDEQYF; CDR3 DNA: TGTGCCAGTAGTTCCAAAGGACTAGCGATGATTGACGAGCAGTACTTC
D gene: TRBD2; J gene: TRBJ2-1; clone size: .; V gene: TRBV29-1; CDR3 protein: CSVAGVVYNEQFF; CDR3 DNA: TGCAGCGTAGCGGGAGTGGTGTACAATGAGCAGTTCTTC
D gene: .; J gene: TRBJ1-5; clone size: .; V gene: TRBV28; CDR3 protein: CASTWGLYSNQPQHF; CDR3 DNA: TGTGCCAGCACCTGGGGGCTCTATAGCAATCAGCCCCAGCATTTT
D gene: TRBD1; J gene: TRBJ1-1; clone size: .; V gene: TRBV11-2; CDR3 protein: CASSPGQGGTNTEAFF; CDR3 DNA: TGTGCCAGCAGCCCTGGACAGGGAGGCACTAACACTGAAGCTTTCTTT
D gene: .; J gene: TRBJ1-3; clone size: .; V gene: TRBV5-6; CDR3 protein: CASSRSGNTIYF; CDR3 DNA: TGTGCCAGCAGCCGTTCTGGAAACACCATATATTTT
D gene: TRBD2; J gene: TRBJ2-5; clone size: .; V gene: TRBV19; CDR3 protein: CASNDPRTSGQETQYF; CDR3 DNA: TGTGCCAGTAACGACCCGCGGACTAGCGGGCAAGAGACCCAGTACTTC
D gene: .; J gene: TRBJ2-1; clone size: .; V gene: TRBV6-4; CDR3 protein: CASSDSVRSGSNEQFF; CDR3 DNA: TGTGCCAGCAGTGACTCGGTTAGGTCGGGAAGCAATGAGCAGTTCTTC
D gene: TRBD2; J gene: TRBJ2-1; clone size: .; V gene: TRBV7-3; CDR3 protein: CASSVVLGEGRQFF; CDR3 DNA: TGTGCCAGCAGCGTAGTTTTAGGGGAGGGTCGGCAGTTCTTC
D gene: .; J gene: TRBJ1-1; clone size: .; V gene: TRBV28; CDR3 protein: CASSLFQGRKNTEAFF; CDR3 DNA: TGTGCCAGCAGTTTATTCCAGGGCCGAAAGAACACTGAAGCTTTCTTT
D gene: .; J gene: TRBJ2-4; clone size: .; V gene: TRBV7-6; CDR3 protein: CASSTQALAKNIQYF; CDR3 DNA: TGTGCCAGCAGCACGCAGGCACTAGCCAAAAACATTCAGTACTTC
D gene: TRBD2; J gene: TRBJ2-7; clone size: .; V gene: TRBV6-5; CDR3 protein: CASRLTGTSFGEQYF; CDR3 DNA: TGTGCCAGCAGGCTCACCGGGACTAGCTTCGGCGAGCAGTACTTC
D gene: TRBD1; J gene: TRBJ1-2; clone size: .; V gene: TRBV7-9; CDR3 protein: CASSKTGTNYGYTF; CDR3 DNA: TGTGCCAGCAGCAAGACAGGGACCAACTATGGCTACACCTTC
D gene: TRBD1; J gene: TRBJ2-5; clone size: .; V gene: TRBV6-6; CDR3 protein: CASSYGGQVQETQYF; CDR3 DNA: TGTGCCAGCAGTTACGGGGGACAGGTCCAAGAGACCCAGTACTTC
D gene: .; J gene: TRBJ2-7; clone size: .; V gene: TRBV3-1/TRBV3-2; CDR3 protein: CASSSPPGQLTYEQYF; CDR3 DNA: TGTGCCAGCAGCTCCCCTCCGGGACAATTGACCTACGAGCAGTACTTC